This TCR beta chain was recovered during a study of shared clonotypes between healthy human individuals (dated by TCRdb to the early 2020s). Background for the entire study: A couple of women and a few men aged 18 to 49 years were included in the cohort. For each donor, three plates each were used for CD4 naive and CD4 memory, two plates were used for CD8 naive, and one plate was used for CD8 memory. The study deeply sequenced blood TCR repertoires of about 5 healthy adults to estimate repertoire size and the extent of clonotype sharing between individuals. Different laboratories and diverse techniques were used to prepare libraries and sequence TCR repertoires, to increase sequencing depth and limit assay-specific biases. Leukapheresis yielded between about 0.9 and 9.5 billion PBMCs per donor. Overall results and qualifications from the work: The genetic and exposure-history diversity represented was limited by the small number of donors. Clonotypes shared by all four sorted-subset donors showed higher generation probabilities than non-shared clonotypes. When a handful of donors were compared, the shared fraction of clonotypes was about 5.4% for naive CD4, 3.5% to 4% for naive CD8, 2.3% for memory CD4, and less than 0.45% for memory CD8. Sampling was limited to blood, and TCR repertoires in tissue likely differ from TCR repertoires in blood. Incomplete sequencing was indicated by rarefaction of sorted-subset datasets, despite the large sequencing depth. Pairwise subsampling led to the expectation that sequencing depth would affect the degree of clonotype sharing among donors. Estimated clonotype richness was generally larger for naive than for memory subsets.

Using the deep immunoSEQ assay, TCR CDR3 regions were amplified from genomic DNA by multiplex PCR. Genomic DNA extracted from each cell subset was distributed evenly over all wells of several immunoSEQ 96-well plates, and each plate served as one replicate. For sorted subsets, each replicate PCR was loaded with 200 ng genomic DNA, equivalent to 25,000 to 35,000 T cell genomes. Purified libraries were quantified with a Qubit 3.0 fluorometer, sized on a Bioanalyzer 2100, and re-quantified with the KAPA Library Quantification kit. Every immunoSEQ 96-well plate was sequenced on a separate single-read 150-cycle Illumina NextSeq 550 flow cell. On the study's bioinformatics: Because the immunoSEQ output held only junctional sequences and lacked quality scores, the filtering could not match the filtering applied to full-length reads. To assign V/J genes and CDR3, sequences were annotated using PyIR, a Python wrapper for IgBLAST v1.9, with IMGT germline references. Reads were filtered out if the reads had weak V/J assignments (E-value above 1e-6), no CDR3, stop codons, out-of-frame junctions, or ambiguous translated residues. V3J clonotypes were defined as sequences sharing an identical inferred V gene, J gene, and CDR3 amino acid sequence. Percentage overlap between repertoires was calculated by dividing the number of shared unique clonotypes by the size of the smaller repertoire. RTK rarefaction, the Chao1 estimator, and Recon v2.1 estimates of unobserved clonotypes were used to assess repertoire richness. Generation probabilities for all TCRbeta clonotypes obtained by the gDNA method from a few donors were computed using OLGA. The source is immuneACCESS, and TCRdb retained only in-frame sequences with V and J called. Part of the clones is not carried over; for the studies checked, unresolved V genes explain less than half of this, and the remainder is unexplained. V and J calls plus clone size are reproduced from that table; the DNA served to infer D and trimming. The sample table holds around 1.9 million clones, of which about 93% were seen once. The ten largest clones take up over 1.5% of the sample.

This clone appeared a single time. Its binding antigen is unknown. Base qualities are not provided; no much larger clone lies one nucleotide away. The germline V gene yields SGDLS for CDR1 and YYNGEE for CDR2. V loses 0 bases, J loses 5 bases, and the germline ends lie 14 bases apart. Measured from the cysteine to the phenylalanine, the CDR3 is 15 residues long. Solely the CDR3 DNA is kept, with 45 bases framed from the first base. For the CD8 naive samples, CD45RO-negative cells were positively selected for CCR7, yielding a CD45RA+CCR7+ population from which TemRA cells were excluded. The donors were healthy, HIV-negative adults with no recently reported acute infections or vaccinations. Only Caucasian adults living in Nashville, Tennessee, USA were represented among the donors. After blood collection by leukapheresis, PBMCs were isolated using Ficoll-Histopaque density gradient centrifugation and then cryopreserved in the vapor phase of liquid nitrogen. Analytical flow cytometry was used to check the purity and quantity of each magnetically sorted T cell population. Genomic DNA was isolated from every sorted fraction and measured by UV absorbance on a Nanodrop 2000c.

The sequenced sample was naive CD8+ T cells from PBMCs. Read against the paper, the sample's cell subset or site label means: CD45RA+CCR7+. The sequence links TRBV9 to TRBJ2-5, with the D segment identity uncertain. This clonotype was sampled from a man aged 18 to 29 in good health. Some clones in this sample may be carry-over from other donors' samples. The CDR3: CASSVADSVRETQYF. The DNA sequence is given as TGTGCCAGCAGCGTAGCGGATAGTGTAAGGGAGACCCAGTACTTC.